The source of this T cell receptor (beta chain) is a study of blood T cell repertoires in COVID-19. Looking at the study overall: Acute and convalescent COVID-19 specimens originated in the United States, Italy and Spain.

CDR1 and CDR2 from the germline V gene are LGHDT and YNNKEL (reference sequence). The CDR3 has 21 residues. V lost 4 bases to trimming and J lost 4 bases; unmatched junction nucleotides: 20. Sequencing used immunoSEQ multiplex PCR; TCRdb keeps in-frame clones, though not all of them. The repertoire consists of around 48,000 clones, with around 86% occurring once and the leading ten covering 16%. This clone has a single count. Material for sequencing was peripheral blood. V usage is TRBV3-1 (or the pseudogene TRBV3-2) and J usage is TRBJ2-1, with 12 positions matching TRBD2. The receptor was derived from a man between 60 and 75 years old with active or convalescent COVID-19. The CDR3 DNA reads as TGTGCCAGCAGCCCCTTAGCGGATCTGGTGGGACTAGCGGGCATATACAATGAGCAGTTCTTC. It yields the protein CASSPLADLVGLAGIYNEQFF.